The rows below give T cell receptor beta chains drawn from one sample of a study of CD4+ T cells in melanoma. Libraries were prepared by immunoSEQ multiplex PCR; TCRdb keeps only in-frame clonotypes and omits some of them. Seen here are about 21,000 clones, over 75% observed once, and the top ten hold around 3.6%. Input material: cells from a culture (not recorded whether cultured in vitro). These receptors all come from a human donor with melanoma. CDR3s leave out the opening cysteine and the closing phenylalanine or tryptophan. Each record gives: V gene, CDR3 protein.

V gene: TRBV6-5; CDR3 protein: ASSSMVGQPQH
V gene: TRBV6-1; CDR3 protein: ASRGGDSLGEKLF
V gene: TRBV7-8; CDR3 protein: ASSLGGQGREPQH
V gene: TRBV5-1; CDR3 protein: ASSLGGTGNTEAF
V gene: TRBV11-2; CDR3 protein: ASNSRGSATNEKLF
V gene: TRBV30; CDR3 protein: AWRDRAASLYGYT
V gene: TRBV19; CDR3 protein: ASTRQGFSDYGYT
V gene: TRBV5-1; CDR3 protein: ASSLGGDTGELF
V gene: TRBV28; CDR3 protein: ASRPVEGGSPLH
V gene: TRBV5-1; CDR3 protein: ASMGQGGEKLF
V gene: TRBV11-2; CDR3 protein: ASSPIGQARAAF
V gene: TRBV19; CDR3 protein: ASSTGSGNTIY
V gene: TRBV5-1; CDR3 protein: ASSAGRPVEKLF
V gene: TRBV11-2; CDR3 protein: ASSLGQFYEQY
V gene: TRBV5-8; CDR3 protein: ASSRDRLYSPLH
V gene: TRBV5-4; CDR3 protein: ASNLGGRYGYT
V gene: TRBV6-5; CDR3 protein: ASRATHSPLH
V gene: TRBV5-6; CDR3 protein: ASSLGPYGYT
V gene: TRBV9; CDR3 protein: ASSTRALRGELF
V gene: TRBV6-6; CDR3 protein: ASRSGGDDEKLF
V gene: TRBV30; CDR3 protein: AWSGQANTEAF
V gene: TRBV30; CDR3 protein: AWRRPSRAPNEKLF
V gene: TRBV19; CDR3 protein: LVVSRSPLH
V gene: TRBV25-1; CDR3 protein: ASTKGSGTDTQY
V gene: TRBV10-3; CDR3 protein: AISEGGTGRQETQY
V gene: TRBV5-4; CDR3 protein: ASSPRQDDYGYT
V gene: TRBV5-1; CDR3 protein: ASSLDMWGSRTEAF
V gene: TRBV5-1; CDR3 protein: ASSPDWIGTEAF
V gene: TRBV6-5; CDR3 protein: ASSWGQNQRYTQY
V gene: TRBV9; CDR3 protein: ASSVAGTGAPYEQY
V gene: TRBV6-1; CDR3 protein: ASSLTGWEQF
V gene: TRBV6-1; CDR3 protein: ASMVRQGGQPQH
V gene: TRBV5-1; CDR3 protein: ASSYAAGSPSSYNSPLH
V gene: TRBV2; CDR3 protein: ASSDYFSGDEQY
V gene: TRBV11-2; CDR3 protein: ASSLWSTGRTEAF
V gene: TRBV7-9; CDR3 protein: ASSLLGTNEKLF
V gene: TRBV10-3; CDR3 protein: AISESPGQGSTEAF
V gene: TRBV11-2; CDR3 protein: ASSARLGNLANTGELF
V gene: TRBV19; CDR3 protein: ASSDRDRGQETQY
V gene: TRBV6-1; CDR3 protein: ASRRQEYTEAF
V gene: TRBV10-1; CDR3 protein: ASSAAQGENNEQF
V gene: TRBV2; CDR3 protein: ASSRQGLETQY